The next 11 T cell receptor beta chains were all read from a single sample in a study of cytomegalovirus exposure and HLA in healthy donors. In the PCR, 60 Vbeta and 13 Jbeta primers were used. Some clones are missing from TCRdb's copy, which holds only in-frame ones; the method was immunoSEQ multiplex PCR. The data show over 150,000 clones, more than 75% seen once. The sequenced material came from PBMCs. These receptors originate from a man between 18 and 29 years old in good health and CMV-seropositive.

The chain carries TRBV5-1 and TRBJ2-1; TRBD2 is a possible D gene (6 bases). The CDR3 is 15 amino acids. The V gene's germline CDR1 is SGHRS and CDR2 YFSETQ. Trimming took off 2 bases at V and 6 bases at J, with 15 bases between the two ends. CDR3 coding DNA: TGCGCCAGCAGCTTACTTGAGGGACTCCCCAATGAGCAGTTCTTC. It yields the protein CASSLLEGLPNEQFF.

The gene calls are TRBV10-3 and TRBJ2-5, with unresolved D. This CDR3 region has 15 residues. V was clipped by 1 base and J by 2 bases, with 11 bases between them. Germline CDR1 reads ENHRY; CDR2 reads SYGVKD. The CDR3 loop reads CAISEFAGAQETQYF. The CDR3 DNA reads TGTGCCATCAGTGAGTTTGCAGGCGCACAAGAGACCCAGTACTTC.

The rearrangement uses TRBV19 and TRBJ1-1, with TRBD1 as a possible D gene (5 bases). CDR1 and CDR2 (germline): LNHDA, SQIVND (reference sequence). The CDR3 sequence is 15 residues long. V was clipped by 3 bases and J by 2 bases, with 13 bases between them. The CDR3 spells CASSIPSQGNTEAFF. Here the CDR3 DNA reads TGTGCCAGTAGTATTCCCTCCCAGGGCAACACTGAAGCTTTCTTT.

The chain joins TRBV27 to TRBJ1-1; 7 bases match TRBD1. In germline, CDR1 is MNHEY, CDR2 SMNVEV (reference sequence). CDR3 size: 15 residues. With 5 bases clipped from V and 5 bases from J, the junction kept 11 bases outside the gene matches. This CDR3 reads CASSIKNRGGTEAFF. The CDR3 DNA reads TGTGCCAGCAGTATAAAAAACAGGGGTGGGACTGAAGCTTTCTTT.

The chain uses TRBV29-1 and TRBJ2-2; 7 nucleotides line up with TRBD2. After removal of 7 bases from V and 5 bases from J, the junction contained 31 bases not matched to a gene. Per the germline V gene, CDR1 is SQVTM and CDR2 is ANQGSEA. The CDR3 loop spans 21 amino acids. DNA of the CDR3: TGCAGCGCCCGAACAGGACCCCAGGATTCGACGAAGCGGGGTCAAACCGGGGAGCTGTTTTTT. Protein product: CSARTGPQDSTKRGQTGELFF.

The chain carries TRBV13 and TRBJ1-6; D remains unclear. Germline V lookup: CDR1 PRHDT, CDR2 FYEKMQ (reference sequence). The CDR3 extends over 18 amino acids. V was pared by 1 base and J by 2 bases, with 15 bases between. In nucleotides, the CDR3 is TGTGCCAGCAGCTTAGCGCGGGGTGGTCAGACCTATAATTCACCCCTCCACTTT. Its translation is CASSLARGGQTYNSPLHF. The entire variable domain, with the rest obtained from reference TRBV13 and TRBJ1-6, is as follows: AAGVIQSPRHLIKEKRETATLKCYPIPRHDTVYWYQQGPGQDPQFLISFYEKMQSDKGSIPDRFSAQQFSDYHSELNMSSLELGDSALYFCASSLARGGQTYNSPLHFGNGTRLTVT.

The sample holds a few counts of this clone. The V and J genes are TRBV27 and TRBJ2-2; D perhaps matches TRBD1 (6 bases). This CDR3 spans 14 amino acids. Trimming took off 2 bases at V and 5 bases at J, with 9 bases between the two ends. Per the germline V gene, CDR1 is MNHEY and CDR2 is SMNVEV (reference sequence). CDR3 nucleotide sequence: TGTGCCAGCAGTTTAGCAGGGGTGACCGGGGAGCTGTTTTTT. Its translation is CASSLAGVTGELFF.

The J gene is TRBJ2-7, the V gene TRBV4-3; 9 nucleotides align to TRBD1. Germline V gene lookup returns CDR1 LGHNA and CDR2 YSLEER. CDR3 length: 16 amino acids. V lost 4 bases to trimming and J lost 6 bases; unmatched junction nucleotides: 13. The CDR3 nucleotides are TGCGCCAGCAGCCGAACCCCGGGACAGGGTTTCTTCGAGCAGTACTTC. It is translated as CASSRTPGQGFFEQYF.

The V call is TRBV9, the J call TRBJ2-3, with 10 bases lining up with TRBD2. Germline loops: CDR1 SGDLS, CDR2 YYNGEE. V gave up 3 bases and J gave up 0 bases; unmatched junction bases: 7. The CDR3 is made up of 17 amino acids. CDR3 amino acids: CASSGTGLADSTDTQYF. CDR3 nucleotides: TGTGCCAGCAGCGGTACAGGACTAGCGGATAGCACAGATACGCAGTATTTT.

The chain is built from TRBV27 and TRBJ2-5; the D is unclear. Germline V gives CDR1 MNHEY, CDR2 SMNVEV (reference sequence). V was trimmed by 2 bases and J by 5 bases, leaving 15 bases between them. The CDR3 is 15 residues long. The CDR3 sequence: CASSLIPEMRETQYF. The DNA of the CDR3 is TGTGCCAGCAGTTTAATCCCTGAAATGCGGGAGACCCAGTACTTC.

The chain is built from TRBV6-6 and TRBJ2-7; 9 bases are a match to TRBD1. Germline CDR1 MNHNY, CDR2 SVGAGI (reference sequence). With V trimmed by 6 bases and J by 7 bases, 4 bases remained unmatched. The CDR3 runs to 12 residues. For the CDR3, the DNA is TGTGCCAGCAGACAGGGGGCAGGGGAGCAGTACTTC. It is translated as CASRQGAGEQYF.